This TCR beta chain was retrieved from a study of blood T cell repertoires in COVID-19 (dated by TCRdb to 2018 to 2021). About the investigation overall: The collaborator samples originated in the United States, Italy and Spain and spanned the acute and convalescent phases of COVID-19. The samples were drawn from the first 160 participants of the ongoing ImmuneRACE study and from more than 1,000 subjects provided by 6 global collaborators. The material from the prospective study consisted of cDNA or gDNA derived from T cells, B-cell-depleted T cells, or PBMCs. Where available, HLA class I and class II types were taken from metadata supplied by the sample provider and were not determined by assay-based typing. Nearly every sample came with metadata listing a de-identified subject ID, COVID-19 status, age in years and sex. Subjects who had been exposed to COVID-19, were actively infected with it, or had recovered from it provided the deeply sampled blood TCRbeta repertoires that made up the dataset. The repertoires were released in a freely available public database meant as a resource for research on the immune response to SARS-CoV-2. The paper's findings and limits, for the study overall: How much clinical and demographic metadata was included differed by source and by participant, and the metadata was provided uncurated.

Looking up the germline V gene (reference sequence) yields CDR1 SEHNR and CDR2 FQNEAQ. From the cysteine up to the phenylalanine, the CDR3 has a length of 14 residues. Only the CDR3 part of the read is kept: 42 bases, read in frame from the first base. Trimming removed 7 bases from V and 5 bases from J, leaving 17 bases between the germline ends. TCRbeta CDR3 regions were amplified from genomic DNA using the immunoSEQ Assay, a bias-controlled multiplex PCR. On the study's bioinformatics: Nucleated cell counts per sample were estimated from amplification of reference gene primers within the assay. Sequence reads were collapsed and filtered to measure the absolute abundance of every unique TCRbeta CDR3 rearrangement. For each sample, productive Simpson clonality was calculated as the square root of Simpson's diversity index over productive rearrangements. This immuneACCESS table, as held by TCRdb, lists in-frame sequences with V and J called but not all clones. Of the missing ones, under half trace to an unresolved V gene in checked studies; the others have no known cause. V, J and clone size are those of that table, while D and trimming were read from the DNA. The table for this sample lists approximately 100,000 clones; 81% of them were counted only once. Roughly a tenth of the sample rests with the top ten.

Points on this clone: Its antigen is currently not known. No base-level quality is on record; no much larger clone is a single base apart.

Whole blood was collected in K2EDTA tubes by collaborating institutions according to the institutions' own protocols. Collaborator samples were shipped for TCRbeta analysis as frozen whole blood, isolated PBMCs, or DNA extracted from either sample type. Input material: peripheral blood. The chain is encoded by TRBV7-9 joined to TRBJ2-5, and perhaps TRBD1 as D gene, on 7 matching bases. The receptor was isolated from a human donor in a cohort sampled during active COVID-19. The CDR3 in this case is CASKPGGIVETQYF. The DNA reads as follows: TGTGCCAGCAAACCAGGGGGGATAGTGGAGACCCAGTACTTC.